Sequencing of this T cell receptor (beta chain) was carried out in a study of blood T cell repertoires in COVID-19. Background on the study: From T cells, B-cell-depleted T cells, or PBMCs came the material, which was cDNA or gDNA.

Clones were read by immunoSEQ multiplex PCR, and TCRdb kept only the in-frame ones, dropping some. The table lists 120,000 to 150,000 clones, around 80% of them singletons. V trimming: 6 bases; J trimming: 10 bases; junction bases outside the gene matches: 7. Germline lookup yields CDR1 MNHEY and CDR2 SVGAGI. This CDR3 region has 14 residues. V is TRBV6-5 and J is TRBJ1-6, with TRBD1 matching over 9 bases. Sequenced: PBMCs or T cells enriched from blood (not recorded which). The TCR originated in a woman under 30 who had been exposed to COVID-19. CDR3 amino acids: CASSYRGLKSPLHF. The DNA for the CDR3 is TGTGCCAGCAGCTACAGGGGGCTTAAATCACCCCTCCACTTT.